The clone carrying this T cell receptor beta chain was observed many times. Its matching antigen is unknown. This sample stems from a study of T cells in Graves' hyperthyroidism and ophthalmopathy. Clinicians diagnosed patients from clinical symptoms, serum thyroxine and TRAb, thyroid ultrasound and orbital computed tomography. The germline CDR1 and CDR2 sequences are DFQATT and SNEGSKA (reference sequence). The CDR3 totals 11 residues. Study-wide results and limits: By a 13 V-J model, ophthalmopathy was set apart from stable hyperthyroidism. Most clonotypes expanded in thyroid above 0.001 were likewise present in blood. The model foresaw ophthalmopathy a median approximately 6.1 months prior to onset.

The TCR beta CDR3 regions underwent amplification using RNA transcripts as the source. A first-round RT-PCR of the TCR CDR3 used the HTBI primer set. TCRdb reprocessed the multiplex PCR reads via MiXCR and lists one record per CDR3 protein. The sample yields under 450,000 distinct CDR3 sequences, approximately 14% seen once. The sample consisted of blood. This TCR was sampled from a woman aged 18-35 years with Graves' hyperthyroidism. The J gene is TRBJ2-5, the V gene TRBV20-1; tentative D call: TRBD2 (6 bases). The CDR3 DNA follows: TGCAGCCTAGGGACTGAAGAGACCCAGTACTTC. It is translated as CSLGTEETQYF.